This T cell receptor beta chain was recorded in a study of blood T cell repertoires in COVID-19. Libraries were prepared by immunoSEQ multiplex PCR; TCRdb keeps only in-frame clonotypes and omits some of them. The sample yields about 46,000 clones, 80% to 90% seen once. This clone was counted a few times. The specimen was peripheral blood. The receptor was derived from a woman aged 80 or over with COVID-19, enrolled during active disease.

CDR3 coding DNA: TGTGCCAGCAGTTTCGGGGCAGGGGGCGTGGAGACCCAGTACTTC. Translation: CASSFGAGGVETQYF. The chain links TRBV28 to TRBJ2-5, with 8 bases identical to TRBD1. CDR1 and CDR2 from the germline V gene are MDHEN and SYDVKM. The CDR3 runs to 15 residues. V was clipped by 3 bases and J by 5 bases; unmatched bases: 8.